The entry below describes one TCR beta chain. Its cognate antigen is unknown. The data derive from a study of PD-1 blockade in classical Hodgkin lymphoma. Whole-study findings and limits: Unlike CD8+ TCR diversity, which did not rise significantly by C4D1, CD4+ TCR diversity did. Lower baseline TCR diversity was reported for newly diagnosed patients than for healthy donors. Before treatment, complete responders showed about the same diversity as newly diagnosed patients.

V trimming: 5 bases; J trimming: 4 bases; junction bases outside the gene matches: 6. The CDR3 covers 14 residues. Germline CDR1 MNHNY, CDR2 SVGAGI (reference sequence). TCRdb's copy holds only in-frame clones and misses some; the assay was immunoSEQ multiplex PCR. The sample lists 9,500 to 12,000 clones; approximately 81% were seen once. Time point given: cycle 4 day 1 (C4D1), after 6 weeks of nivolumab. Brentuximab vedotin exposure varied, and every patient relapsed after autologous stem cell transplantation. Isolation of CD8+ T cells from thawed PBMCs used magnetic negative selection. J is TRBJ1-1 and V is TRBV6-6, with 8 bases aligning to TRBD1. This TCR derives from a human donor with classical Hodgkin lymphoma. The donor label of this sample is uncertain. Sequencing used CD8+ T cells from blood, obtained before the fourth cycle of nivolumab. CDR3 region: CASSQQGGGTEAFF. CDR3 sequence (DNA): TGTGCCAGCAGTCAACAGGGGGGTGGCACTGAAGCTTTCTTT.